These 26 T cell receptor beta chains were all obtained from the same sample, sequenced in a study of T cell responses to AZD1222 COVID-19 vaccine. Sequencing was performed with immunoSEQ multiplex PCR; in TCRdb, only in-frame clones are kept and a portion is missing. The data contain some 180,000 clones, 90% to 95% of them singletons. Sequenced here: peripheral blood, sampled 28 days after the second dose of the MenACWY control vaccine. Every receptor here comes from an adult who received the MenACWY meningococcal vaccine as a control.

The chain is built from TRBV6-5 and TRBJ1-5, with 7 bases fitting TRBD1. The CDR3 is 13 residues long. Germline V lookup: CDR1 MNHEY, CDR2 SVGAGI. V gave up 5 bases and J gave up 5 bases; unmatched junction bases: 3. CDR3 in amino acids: CASSNRGDQPQHF. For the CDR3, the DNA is TGTGCCAGCAGTAACAGGGGAGATCAGCCCCAGCATTTT.

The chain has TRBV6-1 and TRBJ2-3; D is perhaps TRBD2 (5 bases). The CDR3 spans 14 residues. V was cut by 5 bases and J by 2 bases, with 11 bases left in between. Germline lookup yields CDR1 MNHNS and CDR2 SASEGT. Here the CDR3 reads CASSHGLPTDTQYF. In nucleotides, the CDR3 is TGTGCCAGCAGTCACGGACTCCCCACAGATACGCAGTATTTT.

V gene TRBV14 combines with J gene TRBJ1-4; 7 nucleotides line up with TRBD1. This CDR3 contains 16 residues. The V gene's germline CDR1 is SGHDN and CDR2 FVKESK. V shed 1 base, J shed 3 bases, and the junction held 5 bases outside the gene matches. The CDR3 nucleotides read TGTGCCAGCAGCCAAGGGTGGCAGGGGGCTAATGAAAAACTGTTTTTT. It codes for CASSQGWQGANEKLFF.

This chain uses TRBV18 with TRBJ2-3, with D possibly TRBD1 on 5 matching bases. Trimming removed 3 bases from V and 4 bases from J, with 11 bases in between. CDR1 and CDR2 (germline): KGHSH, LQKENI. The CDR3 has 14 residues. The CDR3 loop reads CASSPVDTADTQYF. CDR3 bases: TGTGCCAGCTCACCGGTGGACACAGCAGATACGCAGTATTTT.

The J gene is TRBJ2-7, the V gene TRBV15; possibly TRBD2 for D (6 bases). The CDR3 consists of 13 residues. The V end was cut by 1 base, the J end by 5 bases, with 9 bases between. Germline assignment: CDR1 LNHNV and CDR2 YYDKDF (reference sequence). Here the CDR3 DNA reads TGTGCCACCAGCAGAGGGGGGGTGCACGAGCAGTACTTC. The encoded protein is CATSRGGVHEQYF.

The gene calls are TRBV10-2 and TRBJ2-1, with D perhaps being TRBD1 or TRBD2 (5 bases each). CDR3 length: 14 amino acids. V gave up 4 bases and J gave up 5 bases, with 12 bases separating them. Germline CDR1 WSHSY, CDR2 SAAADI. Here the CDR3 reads CASSAFGADNEQFF. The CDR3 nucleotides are TGCGCCAGCAGTGCATTCGGGGCCGACAATGAGCAGTTCTTC.

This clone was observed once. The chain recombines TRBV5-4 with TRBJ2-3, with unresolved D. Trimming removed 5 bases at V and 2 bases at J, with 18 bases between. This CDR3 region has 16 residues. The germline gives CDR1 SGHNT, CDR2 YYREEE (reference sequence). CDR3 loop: CASSSTGSPDTDTQYF. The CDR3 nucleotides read TGTGCCAGCAGTTCGACCGGGTCCCCTGACACAGATACGCAGTATTTT.

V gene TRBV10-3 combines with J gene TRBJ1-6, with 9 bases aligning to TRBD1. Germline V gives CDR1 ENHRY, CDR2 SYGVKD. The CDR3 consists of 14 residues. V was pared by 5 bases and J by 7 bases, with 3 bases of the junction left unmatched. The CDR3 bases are TGTGCCATCAGTATCGACAGGGGGAATTCACCCCTCCACTTT. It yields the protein CAISIDRGNSPLHF.

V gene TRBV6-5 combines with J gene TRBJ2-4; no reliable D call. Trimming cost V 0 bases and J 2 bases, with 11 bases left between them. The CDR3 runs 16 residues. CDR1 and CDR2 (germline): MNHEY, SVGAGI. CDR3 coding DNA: TGTGCCAGCAGTTACTCGGCGGCAGCCTCCAAAAACATTCAGTACTTC. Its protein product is CASSYSAAASKNIQYF.

Here the CDR3 reads CASTFSIRNSPLHF. CDR3 in DNA: TGTGCCAGCACTTTTAGTATAAGAAATTCACCCCTCCACTTT. The rearrangement uses TRBV27 and TRBJ1-6; D gene ambiguous. This CDR3 has 14 amino acids. Germline loops: CDR1 MNHEY, CDR2 SMNVEV (reference sequence). V dropped 7 bases and J dropped 7 bases, with 14 bases sitting between them.

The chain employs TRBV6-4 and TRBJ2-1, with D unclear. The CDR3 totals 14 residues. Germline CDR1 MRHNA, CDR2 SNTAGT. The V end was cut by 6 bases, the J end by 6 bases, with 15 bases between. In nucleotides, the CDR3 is TGTGCCAGCAGCACCCCCCGTCGGGCCAATGAGCAGTTCTTC. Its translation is CASSTPRRANEQFF.

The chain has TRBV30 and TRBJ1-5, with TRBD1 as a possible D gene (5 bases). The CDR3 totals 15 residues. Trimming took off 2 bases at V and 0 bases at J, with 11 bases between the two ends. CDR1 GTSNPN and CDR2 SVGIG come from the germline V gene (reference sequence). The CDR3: CAWSRGTDSNQPQHF. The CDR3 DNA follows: TGTGCCTGGAGTCGGGGGACCGATAGCAATCAGCCCCAGCATTTT.

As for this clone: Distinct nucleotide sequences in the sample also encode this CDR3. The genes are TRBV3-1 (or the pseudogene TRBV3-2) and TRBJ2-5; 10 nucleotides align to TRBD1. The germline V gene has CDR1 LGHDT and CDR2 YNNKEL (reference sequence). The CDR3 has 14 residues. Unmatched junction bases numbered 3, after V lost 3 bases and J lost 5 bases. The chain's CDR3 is CASSQTGGGETQYF. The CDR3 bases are TGTGCCAGCAGCCAGACAGGGGGCGGTGAGACCCAGTACTTC.

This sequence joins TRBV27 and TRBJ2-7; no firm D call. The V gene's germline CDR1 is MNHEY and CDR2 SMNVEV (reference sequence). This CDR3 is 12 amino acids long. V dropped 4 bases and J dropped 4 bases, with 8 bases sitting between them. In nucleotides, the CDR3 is TGTGCCAGCAGTTCCAGTCATTACGAGCAGTACTTC. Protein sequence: CASSSSHYEQYF.

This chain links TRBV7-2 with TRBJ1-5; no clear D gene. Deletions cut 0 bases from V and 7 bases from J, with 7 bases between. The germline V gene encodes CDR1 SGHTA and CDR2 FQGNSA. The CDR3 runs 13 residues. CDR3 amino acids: CASSLAVGQPQHF. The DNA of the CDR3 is TGTGCCAGCAGCTTAGCGGTTGGGCAGCCCCAGCATTTT.

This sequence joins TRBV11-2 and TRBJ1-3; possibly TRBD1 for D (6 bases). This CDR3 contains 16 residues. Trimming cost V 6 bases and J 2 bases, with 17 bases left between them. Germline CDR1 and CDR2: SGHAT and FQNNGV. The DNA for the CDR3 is TGTGCCAGCAGTCATCCCCCCACAGGGACTGGAAACACCATATATTTT. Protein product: CASSHPPTGTGNTIYF.

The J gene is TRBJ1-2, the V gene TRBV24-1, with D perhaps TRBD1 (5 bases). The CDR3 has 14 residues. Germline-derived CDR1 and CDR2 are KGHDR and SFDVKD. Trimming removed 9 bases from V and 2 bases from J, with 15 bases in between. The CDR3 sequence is CATRDRGENYGYTF. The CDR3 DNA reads TGTGCCACCCGGGACCGAGGGGAGAACTATGGCTACACCTTC.

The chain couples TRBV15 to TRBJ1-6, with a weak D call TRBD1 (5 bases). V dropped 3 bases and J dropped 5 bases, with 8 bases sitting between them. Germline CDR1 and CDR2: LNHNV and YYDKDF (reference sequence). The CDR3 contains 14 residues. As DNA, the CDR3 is TGTGCCACCAGCAGGGACATTAATAATTCACCCCTCCACTTT. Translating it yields CATSRDINNSPLHF. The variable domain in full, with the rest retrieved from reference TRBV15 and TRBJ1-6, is DAMVIQNPRYQVTQFGKPVTLSCSQTLNHNVMYWYQQKSSQAPKLLFHYYDKDFNNEADTPDNFQSRRPNTSFCFLDIRSPGLGDTAMYLCATSRDINNSPLHFGNGTRLTVT.

The DNA of the CDR3 is TGCGCCAGCAGCTCCGAATCAGATTGGTATGGCTACACCTTC. Residues: CASSSESDWYGYTF. The chain employs TRBV5-1 and TRBJ1-2; D remains unclear. This CDR3 spans 14 amino acids. Germline assignment: CDR1 SGHRS and CDR2 YFSETQ. Deletions cut 3 bases from V and 5 bases from J, with 14 bases between.

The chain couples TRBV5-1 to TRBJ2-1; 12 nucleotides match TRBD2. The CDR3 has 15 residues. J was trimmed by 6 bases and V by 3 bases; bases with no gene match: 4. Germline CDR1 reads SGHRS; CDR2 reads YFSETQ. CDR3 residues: CASSSTSGGINEQFF. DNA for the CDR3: TGCGCCAGCAGCTCGACTAGCGGGGGCATCAATGAGCAGTTCTTC. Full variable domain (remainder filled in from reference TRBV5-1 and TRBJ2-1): KAGVTQTPRYLIKTRGQQVTLSCSPISGHRSVSWYQQTPGQGLQFLFEYFSETQRNKGNFPGRFSGRQFSNSRSEMNVSTLELGDSALYLCASSSTSGGINEQFFGPGTRLTVL.

The CDR3 DNA reads TGTGCCAGCGGCCAACCGTTGGCGGACGAGCAGTACTTC. Translating gives CASGQPLADEQYF. The chain carries TRBV5-4 and TRBJ2-7; unclear D gene. The CDR3 extends over 13 amino acids. From germline, CDR1 is SGHNT and CDR2 YYREEE (reference sequence). V was cut by 7 bases and J by 5 bases, with 16 bases left in between.

The CDR3 loop reads CASSTIAGGPNEQFF. Here the CDR3 DNA reads TGTGCCAGCAGCACAATAGCGGGGGGGCCGAATGAGCAGTTCTTC. The chain uses TRBV9 and TRBJ2-1; 11 bases agree with TRBD2. The V gene end was trimmed by 4 bases and the J gene end by 7 bases; junction bases not matched to a gene: 7. The CDR3 length is 15 residues. Germline V gene data show CDR1 as SGDLS and CDR2 as YYNGEE.

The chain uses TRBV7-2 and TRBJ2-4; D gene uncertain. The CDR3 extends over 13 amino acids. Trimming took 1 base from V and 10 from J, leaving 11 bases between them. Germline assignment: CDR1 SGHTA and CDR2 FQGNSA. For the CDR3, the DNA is TGTGCCAGCAGCTTAGGATCATCCGCGATTCAGTACTTC. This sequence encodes CASSLGSSAIQYF. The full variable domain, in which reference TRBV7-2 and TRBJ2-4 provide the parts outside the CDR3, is GAGVSQSPSNKVTEKGKDVELRCDPISGHTALYWYRQSLGQGLEFLIYFQGNSAPDKSGLPSDRFSAERTGGSVSTLTIQRTQQEDSAVYLCASSLGSSAIQYFGAGTRLSVL.

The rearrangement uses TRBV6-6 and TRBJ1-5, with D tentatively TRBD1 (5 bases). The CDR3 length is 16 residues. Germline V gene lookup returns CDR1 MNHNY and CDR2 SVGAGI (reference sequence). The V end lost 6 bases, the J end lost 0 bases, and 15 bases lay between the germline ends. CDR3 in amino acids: CASSPRGDYSNQPQHF. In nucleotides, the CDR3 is TGTGCCAGCAGCCCACGGGGCGATTATAGCAATCAGCCCCAGCATTTT.

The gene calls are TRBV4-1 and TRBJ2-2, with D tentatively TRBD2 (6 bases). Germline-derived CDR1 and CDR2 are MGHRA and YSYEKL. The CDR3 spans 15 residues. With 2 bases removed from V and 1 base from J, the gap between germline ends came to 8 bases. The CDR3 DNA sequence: TGCGCCAGCAGCCAACAGGGAGGGAACACCGGGGAGCTGTTTTTT. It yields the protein CASSQQGGNTGELFF.

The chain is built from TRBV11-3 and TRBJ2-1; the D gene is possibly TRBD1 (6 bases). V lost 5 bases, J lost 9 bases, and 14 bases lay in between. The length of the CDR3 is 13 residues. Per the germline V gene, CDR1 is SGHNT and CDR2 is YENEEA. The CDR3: CASSGAGAGEQFF. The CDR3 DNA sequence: TGTGCCAGCAGCGGGGCAGGGGCGGGTGAGCAGTTCTTC.